The 19 T cell receptor beta chains below were found in one sample sequenced in a study of stem cell transplantation in POMP-related autoinflammatory disease. The repertoire was sequenced with immunoSEQ multiplex PCR; TCRdb's copy has only in-frame clones and lacks some. The table includes 7,500 to 10,000 clones, 88% detected once. Specimen: CD8+ T cells from PBMCs, collected after stem cell transplantation. These TCRs come from a human patient with POMP-related autoinflammation and immune dysregulation (PRAID). Some T cells may be the graft donor's.

This chain uses TRBV4-1 with TRBJ2-5; no clear D. The V and J ends lost 6 bases and 5 bases respectively, with 13 bases between them. The germline V gene encodes CDR1 MGHRA and CDR2 YSYEKL. The CDR3 length is 13 residues. CDR3 in DNA: TGCGCCAGCAGACCTGGGCCCCGGGAGACCCAGTACTTC. This codes for CASRPGPRETQYF.

This clone was detected only once. The chain uses TRBV10-3 and TRBJ1-1; D perhaps matches TRBD1 (5 bases). V lost 3 bases, J lost 8 bases, and 10 bases lay in between. The V gene's germline CDR1 is ENHRY and CDR2 SYGVKD. CDR3 size: 12 residues. The CDR3 nucleotides are TGTGCCATCAGTGATTCCGGGGGAGAAGCTTTCTTT. It yields the protein CAISDSGGEAFF.

The chain is built from TRBV6-5 and TRBJ2-5; perhaps D is TRBD1 or TRBD2 (6 bases each). Trimming removed 4 bases at V and 2 bases at J, with 14 bases between. The CDR3 consists of 15 residues. The V gene's germline CDR1 is MNHEY and CDR2 SVGAGI. Here the CDR3 reads CASSSWQGTQETQYF. The CDR3 DNA reads TGTGCCAGCAGTTCCTGGCAGGGGACTCAAGAGACCCAGTACTTC.

The V call is TRBV6-5, the J call TRBJ1-2, with 8 bases that match TRBD1. This CDR3 region has 16 residues. Germline V gives CDR1 MNHEY, CDR2 SVGAGI. V shed 4 bases, J shed 4 bases, and the junction held 11 bases outside the gene matches. CDR3 protein: CASSFQPTGELYGYTF. The CDR3 DNA reads TGTGCCAGCAGTTTCCAACCGACAGGGGAACTCTATGGCTACACCTTC.

The chain couples TRBV3-1 (or the pseudogene TRBV3-2) to TRBJ2-1; either TRBD1 or TRBD2 may fit D (5 bases each). The CDR3 runs 12 residues. The germline V gene has CDR1 LGHDT and CDR2 YNNKEL (reference sequence). V was cut by 4 bases and J by 7 bases, with 8 bases left in between. CDR3 sequence reads: CASSLRGNEQFF. CDR3 DNA: TGTGCCAGCAGCCTGAGGGGAAATGAGCAGTTCTTC.

The rearrangement uses TRBV15 and TRBJ2-5; 9 bases are a match to TRBD2. Germline V gene lookup returns CDR1 LNHNV and CDR2 YYDKDF (reference sequence). Germline trimming cut 5 bases from V and 4 bases from J; bases unmatched to any gene: 2. CDR3 length: 13 residues. CDR3 coding DNA: TGTGCCACCAGCGCGGGAGGGGGAGAGACCCAGTACTTC. It specifies CATSAGGGETQYF.

This rearrangement joins TRBV7-3 to TRBJ2-5, with D unclear. The germline CDR1 and CDR2 sequences are SGHTA and FQGTGA. The CDR3 covers 16 residues. V lost 4 bases to trimming and J lost 1 base, with 16 bases between them. The CDR3: CASSSRPQLVQETQYF. The CDR3 DNA reads as TGTGCCAGCAGCTCACGACCTCAACTGGTCCAAGAGACCCAGTACTTC.

The chain uses TRBV20-1 and TRBJ2-5; the D is unclear. The CDR3 spans 14 residues. Germline lookup yields CDR1 DFQATT and CDR2 SNEGSKA (reference sequence). Trimming removed 3 bases from V and 0 bases from J, with 11 bases in between. The CDR3, as DNA: TGCAGTGCTAGTAACGGATGGTACCAAGAGACCCAGTACTTC. This sequence encodes CSASNGWYQETQYF.

The chain carries TRBV11-2 and TRBJ2-7; D might be TRBD1 (5 bases). Per the germline V gene, CDR1 is SGHAT and CDR2 is FQNNGV. The CDR3 runs to 14 residues. Trimming stripped 0 bases from V and 1 base from J, with 7 bases between. In nucleotides, the CDR3 is TGTGCCAGCAGCTTAGAGACAGAGTCCTACGAGCAGTACGTC. Translation: CASSLETESYEQYV.

The table lists this clone with a count of one. The rearrangement joins TRBV4-1 to TRBJ1-1; D is unclear. Germline V gene sequence: CDR1 MGHRA, CDR2 YSYEKL. This CDR3 has 13 residues. V dropped 1 base and J dropped 3 bases, with 6 bases sitting between them. The CDR3 sequence: CASSQGEDTEAFF. CDR3 bases: TGCGCCAGCAGCCAAGGAGAGGACACTGAAGCTTTCTTT.

The rearrangement links TRBV27 to TRBJ2-7; no definite D call. The CDR3 runs 12 residues. Germline V gene lookup returns CDR1 MNHEY and CDR2 SMNVEV (reference sequence). The ends were cut back, 6 bases at V and 4 bases at J, with 10 bases in the middle. For the CDR3, the DNA is TGTGCCAGCAGCGTAGTAGGGTACGAGCAGTACGTC. Protein product: CASSVVGYEQYV.

The chain carries TRBV30 and TRBJ1-2; TRBD1 matches 9 bases. Germline CDR1 and CDR2: GTSNPN and SVGIG (reference sequence). This CDR3 region has 17 residues. V gave up 0 bases and J gave up 7 bases; unmatched junction bases: 15. CDR3 DNA sequence: TGTGCCTGGAGTGTACTATCCTTAGGACAGGGGTGGGCTGGCTACACCTTC. It is translated as CAWSVLSLGQGWAGYTF.

The genes are TRBV7-9 and TRBJ1-5; 8 nucleotides align to TRBD1. The CDR3 contains 15 residues. V gave up 4 bases and J gave up 4 bases; unmatched junction bases: 6. From germline, CDR1 is SEHNR and CDR2 FQNEAQ (reference sequence). The DNA of the CDR3 is TGTGCCAGCAGCTCCGGGACAGGCCTGAATCAGCCCCAGCATTTT. Amino acids: CASSSGTGLNQPQHF.

The genes are TRBV21-1 and TRBJ1-6; the table's D call of TRBD1 was not tested on the DNA. TRBV21-1 is described as a pseudogene. The CDR3 loop spans 14 amino acids. The CDR3 reads CASSKDRVLSPLHF. The CDR3 DNA reads as TGTGCCAGCAGCAAAGACAGGGTACTTTCACCCCTCCACTTT.

The chain uses TRBV7-9 and TRBJ2-7; D tentatively fits TRBD1 or TRBD2 (7 bases each). V gave up 4 bases and J gave up 6 bases, with 25 bases separating them. This CDR3 has 17 amino acids. The germline V gene encodes CDR1 SEHNR and CDR2 FQNEAQ (reference sequence). The CDR3 is CASSSADLRGGTTEQYV. DNA for the CDR3: TGTGCCAGCAGCTCAGCTGACCTCAGGGGGGGGACTACCGAGCAGTACGTC.

The chain employs TRBV19 and TRBJ2-1; the D is unclear. Germline V gene data show CDR1 as LNHDA and CDR2 as SQIVND (reference sequence). The CDR3 consists of 11 residues. V was clipped by 8 bases and J by 8 bases, with 10 bases between them. CDR3: CASVSPDEQFF. The CDR3 DNA follows: TGTGCCAGTGTAAGTCCCGATGAGCAGTTCTTC.

This clone has just one count. The CDR3 nucleotides are TGTGCCAGTAGTATCTTTGGACTAGCGGGAGGGCCGGGTGAGCAGTTCTTC. Its translation: CASSIFGLAGGPGEQFF. The chain recombines TRBV19 with TRBJ2-1; 15 nucleotides align to TRBD2. The V gene's germline CDR1 is LNHDA and CDR2 SQIVND (reference sequence). CDR3 length: 17 residues. V lost 3 bases to trimming and J lost 9 bases; unmatched junction nucleotides: 9.

V is TRBV9 and J is TRBJ1-1, with D uncertain. Germline V gives CDR1 SGDLS, CDR2 YYNGEE. The CDR3 consists of 15 residues. The germline V and J ends were trimmed by 4 bases and 4 bases, with 17 bases remaining between them. In DNA, the CDR3 is TGTGCCAGCAGCCCCACCGGGAGGTCGAGCACTGAAGCTTTCTTT. Encoded protein: CASSPTGRSSTEAFF.

The J gene is TRBJ1-5, the V gene TRBV19; the D is unclear. In germline, CDR1 is LNHDA, CDR2 SQIVND (reference sequence). This CDR3 has 13 amino acids. V was clipped by 3 bases and J by 6 bases, with 9 bases between them. The CDR3 here is CASSIKGTQPQHF. DNA of the CDR3: TGTGCCAGTAGTATTAAGGGCACTCAGCCCCAGCATTTT. The entire variable domain, with the rest obtained from reference TRBV19 and TRBJ1-5, is as follows: DGGITQSPKYLFRKEGQNVTLSCEQNLNHDAMYWYRQDPGQGLRLIYYSQIVNDFQKGDIAEGYSVSREKKESFPLTVTSAQKNPTAFYLCASSIKGTQPQHFGDGTRLSIL.